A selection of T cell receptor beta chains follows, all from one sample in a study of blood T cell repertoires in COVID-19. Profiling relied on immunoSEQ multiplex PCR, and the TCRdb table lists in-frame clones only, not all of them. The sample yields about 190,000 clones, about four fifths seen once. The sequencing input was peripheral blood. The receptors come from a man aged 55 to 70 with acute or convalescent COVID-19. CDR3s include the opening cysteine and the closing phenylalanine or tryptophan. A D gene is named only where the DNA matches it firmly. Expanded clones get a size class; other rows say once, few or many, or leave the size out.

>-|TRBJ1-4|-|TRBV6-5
CASSYSRQANEKLFF
TGTGCCAGCAGTTACTCCCGGCAGGCTAATGAAAAACTGTTTTTT
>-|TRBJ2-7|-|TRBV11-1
CASSFSSYEQYF
TGTGCCAGCAGCTTCTCGAGCTACGAGCAGTACTTC
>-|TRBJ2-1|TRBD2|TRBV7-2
CASSLETSGMDEQFF
TGTGCCAGCAGCTTAGAGACTAGCGGGATGGATGAGCAGTTCTTC
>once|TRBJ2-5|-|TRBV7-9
CASSPLRYQETQYF
TGTGCCAGCAGCCCTCTCAGGTACCAAGAGACCCAGTACTTC
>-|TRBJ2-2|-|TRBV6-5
CASSYATANTGELFF
TGTGCCAGCAGTTACGCGACAGCGAACACCGGGGAGCTGTTTTTT
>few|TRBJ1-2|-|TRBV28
CASSFSPFYGYTF
TGTGCCAGCAGTTTTAGCCCTTTCTATGGCTACACCTTC
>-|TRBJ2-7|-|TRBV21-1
CASTGLGTGGQYF
TGTGCCAGCACGGGACTAGGGACCGGGGGGCAGTACTTC
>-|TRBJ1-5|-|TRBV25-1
CASSDSDSNQPQHF
TGTGCCAGCAGCGACAGCGATAGCAATCAGCCCCAGCATTTT
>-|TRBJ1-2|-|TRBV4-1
CASSQDPGVYGYTF
TGCGCCAGCAGCCAAGATCCCGGGGTCTATGGCTACACCTTC
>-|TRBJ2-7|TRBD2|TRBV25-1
CASSDPGERDYEQYF
TGTGCCAGCAGTGATCCGGGGGAGCGGGACTACGAGCAGTACTTC
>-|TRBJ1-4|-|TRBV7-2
CASRADPNNEKLFF
TGTGCCAGCAGAGCGGATCCCAATAATGAAAAACTGTTTTTT
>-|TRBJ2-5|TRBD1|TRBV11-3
CASSLGTGGLMETQYF
TGTGCCAGCAGCTTAGGGACAGGGGGCTTGATGGAGACCCAGTACTTC
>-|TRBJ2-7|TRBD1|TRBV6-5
CASSYSDRDEQYF
TGTGCCAGCAGTTACTCCGACAGGGACGAGCAGTACTTC
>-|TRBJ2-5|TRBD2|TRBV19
CASSIVAGGLQETQYF
TGTGCCAGTAGTATAGTAGCGGGAGGCCTTCAAGAGACCCAGTACTTC
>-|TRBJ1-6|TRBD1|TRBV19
CASSTRQGRSPLHF
TGTGCCAGTAGTACGCGACAGGGTCGTTCACCCCTCCACTTT
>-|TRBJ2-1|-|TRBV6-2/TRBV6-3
CASSYWAGWQSIEQFF
TGTGCCAGCAGTTACTGGGCGGGGTGGCAATCTATTGAGCAGTTCTTC
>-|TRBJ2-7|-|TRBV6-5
CASSYSGRGRRSEQYF
TGTGCCAGCAGTTACTCCGGGAGGGGGCGCCGGAGCGAGCAGTACTTC
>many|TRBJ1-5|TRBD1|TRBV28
CASSLLGTAYSNQPQHF
TGTGCCAGCAGTTTGCTTGGGACAGCTTATAGCAATCAGCCCCAGCATTTT
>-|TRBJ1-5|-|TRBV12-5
CASGAGGYQPQHF
TGTGCTAGTGGGGCCGGCGGGTATCAGCCCCAGCATTTT
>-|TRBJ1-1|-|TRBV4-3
CASSQVKEGRVEGGKTEAFF
TGCGCCAGCAGCCAAGTCAAGGAGGGCAGGGTCGAAGGTGGGAAAACTGAAGCTTTCTTT
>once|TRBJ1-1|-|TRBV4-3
CASSQDRLGGSRGTEAFF
TGCGCCAGCAGCCAAGATCGTTTAGGTGGGTCTAGGGGGACTGAAGCTTTCTTT
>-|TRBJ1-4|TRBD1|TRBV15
CATSRDPYRGSDEKLFF
TGTGCCACCAGCAGAGATCCCTACAGGGGTTCGGATGAAAAACTGTTTTTT
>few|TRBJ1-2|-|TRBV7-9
CASSIRGGCTF
TGTGCCAGCAGCATTAGAGGGGGTTGCACCTTC
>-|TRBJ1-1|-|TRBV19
CAVKQNTEAFF
TGTGCTGTCAAGCAGAACACTGAAGCTTTCTTT
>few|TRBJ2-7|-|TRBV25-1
CASSEEGFSYEQYF
TGTGCCAGCAGTGAAGAGGGATTTTCCTACGAGCAGTACTTC
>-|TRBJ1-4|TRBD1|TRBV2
CASSVDRGQGEKLFF
TGTGCCAGCAGCGTAGACAGGGGGCAGGGTGAAAAACTGTTTTTT
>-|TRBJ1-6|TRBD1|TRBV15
CATRRDRDSPLHF
TGTGCCACCAGACGGGACAGGGATTCACCCCTCCACTTT
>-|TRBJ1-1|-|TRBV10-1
CASSVRANTEAFF
TGCGCCAGCAGTGTTCGAGCGAACACTGAAGCTTTCTTT
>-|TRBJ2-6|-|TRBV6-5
CASREEAGANVLTF
TGTGCCAGCAGAGAGGAGGCCGGGGCCAACGTCCTGACTTTC
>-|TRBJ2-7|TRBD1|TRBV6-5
CASRLLKNRGEQYF
TGTGCCAGCAGGCTCCTCAAAAACAGGGGCGAGCAGTACTTC
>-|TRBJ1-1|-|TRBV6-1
CASSEGPREGAFF
TGTGCCAGCAGTGAAGGGCCGCGGGAGGGAGCTTTCTTT
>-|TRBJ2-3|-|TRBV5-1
CASSLVRASTDTQYF
TGCGCCAGCAGCTTGGTCAGGGCAAGCACAGATACGCAGTATTTT
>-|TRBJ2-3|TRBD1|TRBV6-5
CASSLTPGGADTQYF
TGTGCCAGCAGTCTTACACCAGGGGGCGCAGATACGCAGTATTTT
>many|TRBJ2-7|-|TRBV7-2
CASSPGPTGGQYF
TGTGCCAGCAGCCCCGGACCCACCGGGGGGCAGTACTTC
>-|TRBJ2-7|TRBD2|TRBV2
CASRLSGVSSYEQYF
TGTGCCAGCAGGCTGAGCGGGGTTAGCTCCTACGAGCAGTACTTC
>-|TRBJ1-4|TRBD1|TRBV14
CASSLWTGTGNEKLFF
TGTGCCAGCAGCCTATGGACCGGGACAGGGAATGAAAAACTGTTTTTT
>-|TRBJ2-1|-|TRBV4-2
CASSLDTRDLGPEQFF
TGTGCCAGCAGCCTAGATACTAGGGATCTCGGGCCTGAGCAGTTCTTC
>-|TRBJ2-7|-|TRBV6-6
CASSSRGLSSYEQYF
TGTGCCAGCAGTTCCCGTGGGCTGAGCTCCTACGAGCAGTACTTC
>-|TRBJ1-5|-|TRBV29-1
CSVFGEGSNQPQHF
TGCAGCGTTTTCGGGGAGGGCAGCAATCAGCCCCAGCATTTT
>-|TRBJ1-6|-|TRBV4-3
CASSQGADYNSPLHF
TGCGCCAGCAGCCAGGGGGCAGATTATAATTCACCCCTCCACTTT
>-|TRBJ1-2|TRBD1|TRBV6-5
CASRQTGEGGYTF
TGTGCCAGCAGACAGACAGGGGAAGGTGGCTACACCTTC
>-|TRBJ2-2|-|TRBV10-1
CASSEVGVGTGELFF
TGCGCCAGCAGTGAAGTGGGAGTGGGCACCGGGGAGCTGTTTTTT
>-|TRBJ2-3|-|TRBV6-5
CASGGYTDTQYF
TGTGCCAGCGGCGGCTACACAGATACGCAGTATTTT
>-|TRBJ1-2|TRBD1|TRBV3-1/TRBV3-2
CASSHPTGGDYGYTF
TGTGCCAGCAGCCATCCGACAGGGGGCGACTATGGCTACACCTTC
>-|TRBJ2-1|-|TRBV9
CASSVDPSSAGLNYNEQFF
TGTGCCAGCAGCGTAGATCCCTCGTCCGCGGGCCTAAATTACAATGAGCAGTTCTTC
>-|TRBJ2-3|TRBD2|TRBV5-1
CASSLVTSGSGTDTQYF
TGCGCCAGCAGCTTGGTAACTAGCGGGAGTGGCACAGATACGCAGTATTTT
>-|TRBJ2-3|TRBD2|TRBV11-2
CASSSGLAKDTQYF
TGTGCCAGCAGCTCGGGACTAGCAAAGGATACGCAGTATTTT
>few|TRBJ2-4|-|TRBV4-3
CASSQDPSRVSIQYF
TGCGCCAGCAGCCAAGATCCGTCCAGGGTGTCCATTCAGTACTTC
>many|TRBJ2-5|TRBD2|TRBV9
CASSDPSGRDQYF
TGTGCCAGCAGTGACCCCTCCGGGAGGGACCAGTACTTC
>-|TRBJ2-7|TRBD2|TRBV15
CATSRDGLAGSYEQYF
TGTGCCACCAGCAGAGACGGACTAGCGGGGTCCTACGAGCAGTACTTC
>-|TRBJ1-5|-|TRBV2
CASSVDSNQPQHF
TGTGCCAGCAGTGTAGATAGCAATCAGCCCCAGCATTTT
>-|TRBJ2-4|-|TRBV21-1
CASSPRTGWQNIQYF
TGTGCCAGCAGTCCCCGGACAGGGTGGCAAAACATTCAGTACTTC
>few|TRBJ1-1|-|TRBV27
CASSSRPTRDTEAFF
TGTGCCAGCAGTTCCCGCCCGACCAGGGACACTGAAGCTTTCTTT
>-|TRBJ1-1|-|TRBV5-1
CASSLDVANTEAFF
TGCGCCAGCAGCTTGGATGTAGCCAACACTGAAGCTTTCTTT
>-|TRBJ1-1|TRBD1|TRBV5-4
CASSPTGRTLTEAFF
TGTGCCAGCAGCCCGACAGGGAGAACTCTCACTGAAGCTTTCTTT
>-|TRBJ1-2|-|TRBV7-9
CASSLTAYGYTF
TGTGCCAGCAGCTTGACAGCGTATGGCTACACCTTC
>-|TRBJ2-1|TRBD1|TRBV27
CASRGSGTGFGVRNEQFF
TGTGCCAGCAGAGGTTCTGGGACAGGGTTTGGGGTTCGTAATGAGCAGTTCTTC